This entry concerns a single T cell receptor (beta chain). As yet, its antigen is unknown. Each CDR3 protein is one row after TCRdb ran MiXCR on the reads. The data contain 600,000 to 700,000 distinct CDR3 sequences, 30% to 35% of them seen just once; the ten biggest clones take up about 20%. Germline V CDR1 and CDR2: SGHAT, FQNNGV. V dropped 5 bases and J dropped 2; count of bases not matched to a gene: 6. CDR3 length equals 15 residues. The sample comes from a study of T cell repertoires in cytomegalovirus infection. Across the whole study: CMV epitopes that were recently identified and HLA-C-restricted were used alongside well-studied HLA-B-restricted ones. Public TCR beta signature analysis indicated the presence of both CMV infection and matching HLA type.

Broader study findings: Identification of carriers of CMV plus the relevant HLA was performed using cumulative public TCR beta family frequency.

The chain is built from TRBV11-2 and TRBJ2-7; 10 nucleotides agree with TRBD2. This TCR was sampled from a human donor in good health (CMV status not recorded). Some clones in this sample may be carry-over from other donors' samples. This sample comprised cultured PBMCs, obtained from culture after CMV antigen stimulation. CDR3 in DNA: TGTGCCAGCAGCCGCGGACTAGCGGTGGCCTACGAGCAGTACTTC. The encoded protein is CASSRGLAVAYEQYF.